The 14 T cell receptor beta chains listed next were all sequenced from one sample in a study of response to subunit inactivated influenza vaccine. TCRdb redid the calling of the RT-PCR reads with MiXCR, one entry per CDR3 protein. Of under 750,000 distinct CDR3 sequences listed, 10% to 15% were seen once; the top ten hold roughly a tenth. This material consisted of PBMCs from blood, taken on the day of vaccination. The receptors come from a man in his forties or fifties who received an inactivated influenza vaccine.

As regards this clonotype: A much larger clone differs from this one at a single base, so this may be a read error. The chain carries TRBV7-7 and TRBJ2-2; D is unclear. The CDR3 is 17 residues long. Germline V lookup: CDR1 SSHAT, CDR2 FNYEAQ (reference sequence). The CDR3 DNA reads as TGTGCTAGCAGCTTAATCCCCCTTGGAAAGTACACCGGGGAGCTGTTTTTT. The encoded protein is CASSLIPLGKYTGELFF.

This clonotype was seen more than once but under ten times. This chain links TRBV29-1 with TRBJ2-7; tentatively, D is TRBD1 (6 bases). V lost 3 bases and J 5 bases, leaving 11 bases between the germline ends. CDR1 SQVTM and CDR2 ANQGSEA come from the germline V gene. This CDR3 has 12 residues. CDR3 protein: CSVDRGGDEQYF. As DNA, the CDR3 is TGCAGCGTTGACAGGGGTGGGGACGAGCAGTACTTC.

This clonotype showed up just a few times. The chain carries TRBV11-2 and TRBJ1-2; tentative D call: TRBD1 (6 bases). This CDR3 spans 17 amino acids. Germline V gene lookup returns CDR1 SGHAT and CDR2 FQNNGV. V lost 2 bases, J lost 2 bases, and 18 bases lay in between. CDR3 sequence: CASSLRGGGDGNYGYTF. DNA for the CDR3: TGTGCCAGCAGCTTAAGGGGGGGAGGGGATGGGAACTATGGCTACACCTTC.

V usage is TRBV7-9 and J usage is TRBJ2-2; 13 bases align to TRBD2. Germline V lookup: CDR1 SEHNR, CDR2 FQNEAQ (reference sequence). CDR3 length equals 16 residues. Trimming took 5 bases from V and 6 from J; bases not matched to a gene: 6. The CDR3 region has the DNA TGTGCCAGCAGCCCACGACTAGCGGGAGGTCCCGGGGAGCTGTTTTTT. Amino acid sequence: CASSPRLAGGPGELFF.

This clonotype was observed a few times. J is TRBJ2-1 and V is TRBV5-1; D is unresolved. This CDR3 comprises 16 residues. Between the trimmed V and J ends, which lost 0 bases and 7 bases, there was a span of 17 bases. CDR1 is SGHRS, CDR2 YFSETQ, per germline. CDR3 sequence reads: CASSLGVDKFGNEQFF. The CDR3 DNA follows: TGCGCCAGCAGCTTGGGGGTGGATAAATTTGGGAATGAGCAGTTCTTC.

J is TRBJ1-4 and V is TRBV6-1, with TRBD1 as a possible D gene (5 bases). Germline CDR1 is MNHNS and CDR2 is SASEGT. V lost 6 bases and J 8 bases, leaving 19 bases between the germline ends. The CDR3 length is 15 residues. CDR3 amino acids: CASSLRVGLAEKLFF. CDR3 DNA sequence: TGTGCCAGCAGCCTTCGGGTGGGGCTTGCCGAAAAACTGTTTTTT.

Many counts were recorded for this clonotype. The chain combines TRBV14 with TRBJ1-1; D remains unclear. V lost 0 bases and J 2 bases, leaving 7 bases between the germline ends. Germline values: CDR1 SGHDN, CDR2 FVKESK. This CDR3 region has 14 residues. DNA of the CDR3: TGTGCCAGCAGCCAAGAGACACTAAACACTGAAGCTTTCTTT. As protein: CASSQETLNTEAFF. Drawing the rest from reference TRBV14 and TRBJ1-1, the complete variable domain is EAGVTQFPSHSVIEKGQTVTLRCDPISGHDNLYWYRRVMGKEIKFLLHFVKESKQDESGMPNNRFLAERTGGTYSTLKVQPAELEDSGVYFCASSQETLNTEAFFGQGTRLTVV.

This clonotype was found a few times. The chain uses TRBV5-1 and TRBJ2-7; D not certain. In germline, CDR1 is SGHRS, CDR2 YFSETQ. The CDR3 sequence is 16 residues long. V lost 1 base and J lost 2, with 16 bases in between. The CDR3 coding sequence is TGCGCCAGCAGCTTGAGCTGGACCGCAGCAACCTACGAGCAGTACTTC. Translated: CASSLSWTAATYEQYF.

The sample holds a few counts of this clonotype. V gene TRBV20-1 combines with J gene TRBJ2-2; TRBD2 matches 12 bases. The V gene end was trimmed by 0 bases and the J gene end by 2 bases; junction bases not matched to a gene: 13. The CDR3 spans 20 residues. In germline, CDR1 is DFQATT, CDR2 SNEGSKA (reference sequence). CDR3 in DNA: TGCAGTGCTAGAGATTCGCGACTAGCGGGGGTGCCTATCAACACCGGGGAGCTGTTTTTT. As protein: CSARDSRLAGVPINTGELFF.

The chain is built from TRBV19 and TRBJ2-7; 7 bases match TRBD2. Germline assignment: CDR1 LNHDA and CDR2 SQIVND (reference sequence). V shed 9 bases and J 5 bases; nucleotides not matched to a gene: 16. This CDR3 comprises 15 residues. Written as DNA, the CDR3 is TGTGCCAGCCTCAACTCCGGGGAGGGAACCAACGAGCAGTACTTC. As protein: CASLNSGEGTNEQYF.

This clonotype was observed a handful of times. The chain joins TRBV6-1 to TRBJ2-6; the D gene is possibly TRBD1 (6 bases). Germline CDR1 MNHNS, CDR2 SASEGT. V was pared by 6 bases and J by 0 bases, with 12 bases between. The CDR3 is 16 residues long. CDR3 in amino acids: CASRETGSSGANVLTF. The CDR3 DNA sequence: TGTGCCAGCAGAGAAACAGGGTCCTCTGGGGCCAACGTCCTGACTTTC.

This clonotype has more than one count but fewer than ten. The V gene is TRBV5-1, the J gene TRBJ2-2, with TRBD2 matching over 13 bases. The CDR3 sequence is 16 residues long. Germline CDR1 SGHRS, CDR2 YFSETQ. V lost 5 bases to trimming and J lost 0 bases; unmatched junction nucleotides: 1. The CDR3 is CASSTSGRANTGELFF. The DNA for the CDR3 is TGCGCCAGCAGTACTAGCGGGAGGGCGAACACCGGGGAGCTGTTTTTT.

In its sample, this clonotype was seen a few times. This chain connects TRBV5-5 to TRBJ2-3; 9 bases agree with TRBD2. CDR3 length: 16 residues. The V gene end was trimmed by 3 bases and the J gene end by 4 bases; junction bases not matched to a gene: 9. Germline values: CDR1 SGHKS, CDR2 YYEKEE (reference sequence). CDR3 sequence: CASSSMSGGLADTQYF. CDR3 sequence (DNA): TGTGCCAGCAGCTCTATGAGCGGGGGGTTGGCAGATACGCAGTATTTT.

This clonotype was counted ten times or more. The J gene is TRBJ2-3, the V gene TRBV28, with 9 bases matching TRBD2. Germline CDR1 is MDHEN and CDR2 is SYDVKM. The CDR3 has 17 amino acids. Trimming at V came to 1 base and at J to 0 bases, leaving 5 bases not matched to a gene. The CDR3 DNA sequence: TGTGCCAGCAGTTTATCCCTAGCGGGAACTAGCACAGATACGCAGTATTTT. Protein: CASSLSLAGTSTDTQYF.